This TCR beta chain originates from a study of neoadjuvant anti-PD-1 for oral cavity cancer. Study in general: Most patients had three to four biweekly doses of 3 mg/kg nivolumab before resection.

The CDR3 length is 14 residues. V lost 3 bases and J lost 4; bases outside the gene matches: 5. Germline CDR1 and CDR2: GTSNPN and SVGIG (reference sequence). Repertoires were generated with immunoSEQ multiplex PCR, while TCRdb's copy carries only in-frame clones and drops some. The sample carries tens of thousands of clones, 80% to 90% recorded once. The patients had HPV-negative, locally advanced oral cavity squamous cell carcinoma. Blood cells were analyzed directly, without culture or expansion. The rearrangement links TRBV30 to TRBJ1-1; 10 bases agree with TRBD1. The sample here was PBMCs, taken before nivolumab (anti-PD-1) treatment. The sequence derives from a person aged 35-79 years with oral cavity squamous cell carcinoma. The CDR3 loop reads CAWRGQGLLTEAFF. CDR3 coding DNA: TGTGCCTGGAGGGGACAGGGGTTGCTCACTGAAGCTTTCTTT.